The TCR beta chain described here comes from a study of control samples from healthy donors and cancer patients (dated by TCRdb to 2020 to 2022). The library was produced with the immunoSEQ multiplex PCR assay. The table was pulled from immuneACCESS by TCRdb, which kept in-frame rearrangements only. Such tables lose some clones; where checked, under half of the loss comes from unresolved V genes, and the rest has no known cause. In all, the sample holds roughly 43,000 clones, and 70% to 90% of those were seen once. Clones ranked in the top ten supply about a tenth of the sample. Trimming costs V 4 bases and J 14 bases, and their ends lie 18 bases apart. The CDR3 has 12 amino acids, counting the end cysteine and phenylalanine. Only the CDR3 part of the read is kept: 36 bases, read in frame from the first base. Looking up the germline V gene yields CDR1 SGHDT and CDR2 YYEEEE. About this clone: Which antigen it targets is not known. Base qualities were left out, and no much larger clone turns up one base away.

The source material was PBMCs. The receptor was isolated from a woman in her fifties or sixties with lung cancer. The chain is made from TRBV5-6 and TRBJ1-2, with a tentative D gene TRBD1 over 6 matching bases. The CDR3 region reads CASSTGTPSWTF. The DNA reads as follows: TGTGCCAGCAGCACCGGGACACCCTCGTGGACCTTC.